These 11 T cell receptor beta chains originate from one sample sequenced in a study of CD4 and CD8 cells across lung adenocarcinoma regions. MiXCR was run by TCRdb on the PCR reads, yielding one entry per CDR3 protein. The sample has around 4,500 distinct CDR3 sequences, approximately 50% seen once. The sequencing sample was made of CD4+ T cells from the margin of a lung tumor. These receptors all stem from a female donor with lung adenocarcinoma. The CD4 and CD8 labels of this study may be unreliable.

In DNA, the CDR3 is TGTGCCAGCAGCACCCCGACCTCCTACGAGCAGTACTTC. Its translation: CASSTPTSYEQYF. The chain carries TRBV6-1 and TRBJ2-1; no definite D call. The J call is uncertain, as TRBJ2-7 better fits the DNA end. From germline, CDR1 is MNHNS and CDR2 SASEGT. The CDR3 length is 13 residues.

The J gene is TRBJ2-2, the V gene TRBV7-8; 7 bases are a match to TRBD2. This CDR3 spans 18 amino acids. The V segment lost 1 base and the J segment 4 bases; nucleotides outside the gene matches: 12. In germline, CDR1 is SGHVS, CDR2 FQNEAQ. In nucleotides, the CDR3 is TGTGCCAGCAGCTTAGGGAGGAGGACTAGTAGGGGCACCGGGGAGCTGTTTTTT. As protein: CASSLGRRTSRGTGELFF.

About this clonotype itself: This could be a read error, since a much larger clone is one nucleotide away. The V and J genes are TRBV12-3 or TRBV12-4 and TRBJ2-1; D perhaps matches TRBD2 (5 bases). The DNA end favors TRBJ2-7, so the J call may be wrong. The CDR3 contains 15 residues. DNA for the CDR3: TGTGCCAGCAGTTTAGCGCTCGGGATTTACAATGAGCAGTACTTC. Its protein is CASSLALGIYNEQYF.

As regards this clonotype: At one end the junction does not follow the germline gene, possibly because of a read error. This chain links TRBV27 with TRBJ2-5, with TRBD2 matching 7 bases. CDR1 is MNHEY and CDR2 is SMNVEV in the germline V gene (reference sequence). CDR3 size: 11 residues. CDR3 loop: CASSELASLFF. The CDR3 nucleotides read TGTGCCAGCAGTGAACTAGCGTCCCTGTTCTTC.

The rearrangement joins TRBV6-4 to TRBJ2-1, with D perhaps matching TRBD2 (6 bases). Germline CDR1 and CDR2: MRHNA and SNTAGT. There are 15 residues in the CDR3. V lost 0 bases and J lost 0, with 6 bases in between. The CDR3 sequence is CASSDSSGSYNEQFF. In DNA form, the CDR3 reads TGTGCCAGCAGTGACTCTAGCGGCTCCTACAATGAGCAGTTCTTC.

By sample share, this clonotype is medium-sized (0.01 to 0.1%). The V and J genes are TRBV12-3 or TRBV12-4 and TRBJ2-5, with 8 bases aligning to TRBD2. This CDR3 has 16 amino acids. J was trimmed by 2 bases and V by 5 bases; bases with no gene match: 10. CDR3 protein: CASSPRSSGVQETQYF. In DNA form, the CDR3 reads TGTGCCAGCAGTCCGCGTAGTAGCGGGGTTCAAGAGACCCAGTACTTC.

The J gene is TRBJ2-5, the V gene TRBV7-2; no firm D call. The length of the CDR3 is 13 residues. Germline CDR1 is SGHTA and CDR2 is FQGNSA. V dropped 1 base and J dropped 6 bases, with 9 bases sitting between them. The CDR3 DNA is TGTGCCAGCAGCTTAGAGGCTTTGAAGACCCAGTACTTC. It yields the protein CASSLEALKTQYF.

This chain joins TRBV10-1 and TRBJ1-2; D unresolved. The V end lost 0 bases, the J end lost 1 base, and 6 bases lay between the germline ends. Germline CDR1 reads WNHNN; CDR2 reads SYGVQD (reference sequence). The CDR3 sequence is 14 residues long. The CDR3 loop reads CASSESRGNYGYTF. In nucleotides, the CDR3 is TGCGCCAGCAGTGAGTCACGGGGTAACTATGGCTACACCTTC.

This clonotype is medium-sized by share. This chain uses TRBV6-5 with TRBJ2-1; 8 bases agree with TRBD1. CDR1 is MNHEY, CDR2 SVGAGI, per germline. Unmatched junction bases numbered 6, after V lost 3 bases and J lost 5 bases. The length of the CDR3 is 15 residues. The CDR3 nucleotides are TGTGCCAGCAGTTATACCGGGACAGGAAACAATGAGCAGTTCTTC. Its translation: CASSYTGTGNNEQFF.

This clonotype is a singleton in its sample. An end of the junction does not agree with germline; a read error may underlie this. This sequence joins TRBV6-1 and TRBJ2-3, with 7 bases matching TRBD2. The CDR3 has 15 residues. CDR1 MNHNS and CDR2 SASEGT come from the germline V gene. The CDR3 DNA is TGTGCCGGGGGTGACGGGGCGGGAGACCAAGATACCCAGTATTTT. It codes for CAGGDGAGDQDTQYF.

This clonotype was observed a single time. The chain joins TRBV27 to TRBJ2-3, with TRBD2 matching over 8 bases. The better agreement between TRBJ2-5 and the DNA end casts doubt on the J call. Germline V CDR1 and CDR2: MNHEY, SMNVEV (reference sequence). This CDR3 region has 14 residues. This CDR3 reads CAGSGSLHTDTQYF. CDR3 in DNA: TGTGCGGGGAGCGGGAGCCTGCACACAGATACCCAGTACTTC.